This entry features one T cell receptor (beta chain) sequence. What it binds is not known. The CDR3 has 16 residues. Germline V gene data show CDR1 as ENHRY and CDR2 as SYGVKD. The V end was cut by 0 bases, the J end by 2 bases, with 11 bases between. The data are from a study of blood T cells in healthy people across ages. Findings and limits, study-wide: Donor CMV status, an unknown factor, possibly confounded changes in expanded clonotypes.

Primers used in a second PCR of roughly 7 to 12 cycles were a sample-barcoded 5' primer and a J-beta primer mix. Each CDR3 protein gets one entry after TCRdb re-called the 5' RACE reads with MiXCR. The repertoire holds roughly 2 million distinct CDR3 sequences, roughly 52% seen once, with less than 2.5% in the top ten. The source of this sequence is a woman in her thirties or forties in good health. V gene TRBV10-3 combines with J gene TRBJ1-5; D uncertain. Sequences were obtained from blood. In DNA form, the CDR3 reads TGTGCCATCAGTGAGTCGTGGGAAATGGGCAATCAGCCCCAGCATTTT. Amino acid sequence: CAISESWEMGNQPQHF.